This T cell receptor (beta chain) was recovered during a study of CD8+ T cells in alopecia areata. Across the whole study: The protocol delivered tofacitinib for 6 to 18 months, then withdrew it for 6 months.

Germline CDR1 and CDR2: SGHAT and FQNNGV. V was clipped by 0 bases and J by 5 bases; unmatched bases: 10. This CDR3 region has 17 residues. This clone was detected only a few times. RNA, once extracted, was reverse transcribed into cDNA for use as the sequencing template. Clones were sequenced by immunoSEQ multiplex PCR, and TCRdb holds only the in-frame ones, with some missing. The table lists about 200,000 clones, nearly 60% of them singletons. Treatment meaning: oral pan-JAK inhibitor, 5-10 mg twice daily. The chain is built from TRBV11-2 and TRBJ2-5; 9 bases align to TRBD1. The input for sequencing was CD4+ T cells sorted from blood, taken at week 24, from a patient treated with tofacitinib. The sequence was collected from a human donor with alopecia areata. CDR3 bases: TGTGCCAGCAGCTTAGATCCGACAGGGGGTCGTAGGGAGACCCAGTACTTC. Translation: CASSLDPTGGRRETQYF.